The 19 T cell receptor beta chains below all came from one sample that was sequenced in a study of blood T cell repertoires in COVID-19. TCRdb's copy holds only in-frame clones and misses some; the assay was immunoSEQ multiplex PCR. The table records under 350,000 clones, roughly 89% of them present only once. The sequenced material came from PBMCs or T cells enriched from blood (not recorded which). The source of these receptors is a woman between 35 and 50 years old who had recovered from COVID-19.

The chain uses TRBV9 and TRBJ2-6; 9 nucleotides align to TRBD1. Germline V CDR1 and CDR2: SGDLS, YYNGEE. With 3 bases clipped from V and 0 bases from J, the junction kept 10 bases outside the gene matches. CDR3 length equals 19 residues. The CDR3 loop is CASSELQGAPSSGANVLTF. The CDR3 DNA sequence: TGTGCCAGCAGCGAATTACAGGGGGCGCCTAGCTCTGGGGCCAACGTCCTGACTTTC.

This chain links TRBV4-1 with TRBJ2-1; D remains ambiguous. Germline lookup yields CDR1 MGHRA and CDR2 YSYEKL. The CDR3 covers 15 residues. V was shortened by 0 bases and J by 4 bases, with 10 bases between the two germline ends. CDR3 sequence reads: CASSQDPGGYNEQFF. CDR3 bases: TGCGCCAGCAGCCAAGACCCGGGTGGGTACAATGAGCAGTTCTTC.

CDR3 DNA sequence: TGTGCCAGTAGTACCTCCGGGACAGTGAACACTGAAGCTTTCTTT. Translated, it gives CASSTSGTVNTEAFF. The V and J genes are TRBV19 and TRBJ1-1; 7 bases are a match to TRBD1. Looked up from germline, CDR1 is LNHDA and CDR2 is SQIVND (reference sequence). The CDR3 contains 15 residues. Losses at the gene ends were 4 bases for V and 0 bases for J; bases not matched to a gene: 5.

This clone was picked up one time. The V call is TRBV2, the J call TRBJ1-5; D gene ambiguous. With 4 bases removed from V and 3 bases from J, the gap between germline ends came to 13 bases. This CDR3 has 15 amino acids. Looked up from germline, CDR1 is SNHLY and CDR2 is FYNNEI. The CDR3, as DNA: TGTGCCAGCAGTGCGATGCCCGAGAACAATCAGCCCCAGCATTTT. The encoded protein is CASSAMPENNQPQHF.

J is TRBJ2-2 and V is TRBV19; perhaps TRBD2 as D (6 bases). This CDR3 region has 15 residues. Germline V lookup: CDR1 LNHDA, CDR2 SQIVND (reference sequence). Trimming shortened V by 4 bases and J by 5 bases, and 14 bases separated the two germline ends. The CDR3 DNA follows: TGTGCCAGTAGTACGGGACTGATAAAGACCGGGGAGCTGTTTTTT. This encodes CASSTGLIKTGELFF. The variable domain in full, with the rest retrieved from reference TRBV19 and TRBJ2-2, is DGGITQSPKYLFRKEGQNVTLSCEQNLNHDAMYWYRQDPGQGLRLIYYSQIVNDFQKGDIAEGYSVSREKKESFPLTVTSAQKNPTAFYLCASSTGLIKTGELFFGEGSRLTVL.

V and J are TRBV2 and TRBJ1-1; D gene uncertain. The ends were cut back, 4 bases at V and 1 base at J, with 4 bases in the middle. The germline CDR1 and CDR2 sequences are SNHLY and FYNNEI. The CDR3 has 12 amino acids. The CDR3 DNA follows: TGTGCCAGCAGTGTTAGGAACACTGAAGCTTTCTTT. Its protein is CASSVRNTEAFF.

This chain links TRBV11-2 with TRBJ1-1, with 11 nucleotides matching TRBD1. CDR1 is SGHAT and CDR2 is FQNNGV in the germline V gene. The CDR3 extends over 13 amino acids. After removal of 4 bases from V and 7 bases from J, the junction contained 2 bases not matched to a gene. CDR3 region: CASSWDRGGEAFF. The DNA for the CDR3 is TGTGCCAGCAGCTGGGACAGGGGGGGTGAAGCTTTCTTT.

V gene TRBV3-1 (or the pseudogene TRBV3-2) combines with J gene TRBJ1-1; D possibly corresponds to TRBD1 (6 bases). The germline CDR1 and CDR2 sequences are LGHDT and YNNKEL (reference sequence). V gave up 1 base and J gave up 4 bases, with 7 bases separating them. The CDR3 runs to 13 residues. This CDR3 reads CASSQGGGTEAFF. The CDR3 coding sequence is TGTGCCAGCAGCCAAGGAGGGGGCACTGAAGCTTTCTTT.

The table lists this clone with a count of one. The chain combines TRBV5-5 with TRBJ1-5; D gene unclear. The V and J ends lost 4 bases and 3 bases respectively, with 14 bases between them. Germline CDR1 and CDR2: SGHKS and YYEKEE (reference sequence). This CDR3 has 15 amino acids. In nucleotides, the CDR3 is TGTGCCAGCAGCCCGGAGGCGGGCCTCAATCAGCCCCAGCATTTT. This translates into CASSPEAGLNQPQHF.

The count of this clone is one. This chain connects TRBV7-8 to TRBJ1-1; unclear D gene. The V end lost 2 bases, the J end lost 2 bases, and 18 bases lay between the germline ends. The CDR3 runs to 17 residues. Germline V gene sequence: CDR1 SGHVS, CDR2 FQNEAQ. Here the CDR3 reads CASSLLSGRALNTEAFF. The CDR3 coding sequence is TGTGCCAGCAGCTTACTGTCGGGAAGGGCCCTAAACACTGAAGCTTTCTTT.

The genes are TRBV24-1 and TRBJ1-6; no clear D gene. With 3 bases removed from V and 8 bases from J, the gap between germline ends came to 7 bases. The CDR3 loop spans 13 amino acids. Germline V CDR1 and CDR2: KGHDR, SFDVKD. The CDR3 is CATSDTGYSPLHF. CDR3 nucleotides: TGTGCCACCAGTGATACGGGGTATTCACCCCTCCACTTT.

The chain employs TRBV18 and TRBJ2-1; D remains ambiguous. Germline-derived CDR1 and CDR2 are KGHSH and LQKENI. The CDR3 is made up of 14 amino acids. V lost 8 bases and J 0 bases, leaving 11 bases between the germline ends. The CDR3 is CASAAQSSYNEQFF. The CDR3 DNA is TGTGCCAGCGCGGCACAAAGCTCCTACAATGAGCAGTTCTTC. The full variable domain, in which reference TRBV18 and TRBJ2-1 provide the parts outside the CDR3, is NAGVMQNPRHLVRRRGQEARLRCSPMKGHSHVYWYRQLPEEGLKFMVYLQKENIIDESGMPKERFSAEFPKEGPSILRIQQVVRGDSAAYFCASAAQSSYNEQFFGPGTRLTVL.

This chain joins TRBV5-1 and TRBJ2-7, with 7 bases that match TRBD2. This CDR3 has 13 residues. Germline assignment: CDR1 SGHRS and CDR2 YFSETQ. V trimming: 6 bases; J trimming: 7 bases; junction bases outside the gene matches: 10. The CDR3 sequence: CASIRDLGGEQYF. As DNA, the CDR3 is TGCGCCAGCATCCGGGACCTGGGGGGGGAGCAGTACTTC. The complete variable domain, with remaining parts taken from reference TRBV5-1 and TRBJ2-7, reads KAGVTQTPRYLIKTRGQQVTLSCSPISGHRSVSWYQQTPGQGLQFLFEYFSETQRNKGNFPGRFSGRQFSNSRSEMNVSTLELGDSALYLCASIRDLGGEQYFGPGTRLTVT.

This clone has just a few counts. The chain links TRBV21-1 to TRBJ1-4; TRBD1 reflects the table's D call only, with no check against the DNA. TRBV21-1 is listed as a pseudogene. The CDR3 spans 19 residues. DNA for the CDR3: TGTGCCAGCAGCAATCCGCACCTCCCCGGGACAGGGTCTAATGAAAAACTGTTTTTT. Translated: CASSNPHLPGTGSNEKLFF.

J is TRBJ1-2 and V is TRBV18, with D possibly matching TRBD1 (6 bases). V was cut by 0 bases and J by 1 base, with 12 bases left in between. The CDR3 runs to 16 residues. CDR1 and CDR2 (germline): KGHSH, LQKENI. The CDR3 reads CASSPPSPGVNYGYTF. The CDR3 bases are TGTGCCAGCTCACCACCTTCCCCAGGGGTTAACTATGGCTACACCTTC.

The rearrangement joins TRBV2 to TRBJ1-1; D might be TRBD1 (6 bases). Trimming removed 8 bases at V and 4 bases at J, with 11 bases between. This CDR3 is 12 amino acids long. Germline V gene sequence: CDR1 SNHLY, CDR2 FYNNEI. The CDR3 DNA sequence: TGTGCCAGCGAAACAGGGACCACTGAAGCTTTCTTT. Translating gives CASETGTTEAFF.

J is TRBJ2-2 and V is TRBV5-4, with 12 bases lining up with TRBD2. V lost 4 bases and J lost 6; bases outside the gene matches: 4. CDR1 SGHNT and CDR2 YYREEE come from the germline V gene (reference sequence). This CDR3 has 15 amino acids. CDR3: CASSPGTSGSGELFF. CDR3 DNA sequence: TGTGCCAGCAGCCCCGGGACTAGCGGGTCCGGGGAGCTGTTTTTT.

The chain links TRBV7-2 to TRBJ1-1; weak D call: TRBD1 (6 bases). The CDR3 runs 14 residues. The V and J ends lost 5 bases and 4 bases respectively, with 14 bases between them. In germline, CDR1 is SGHTA, CDR2 FQGNSA. CDR3 nucleotide sequence: TGTGCCAGCAGCCACAGGGATTGGAGCACTGAAGCTTTCTTT. It codes for CASSHRDWSTEAFF. The variable domain in full, completed from reference TRBV7-2 and TRBJ1-1, reads GAGVSQSPSNKVTEKGKDVELRCDPISGHTALYWYRQSLGQGLEFLIYFQGNSAPDKSGLPSDRFSAERTGGSVSTLTIQRTQQEDSAVYLCASSHRDWSTEAFFGQGTRLTVV.

This clone was detected a few times. This specimen includes other DNA sequences encoding the same CDR3. The chain has TRBV6-2 or TRBV6-3 and TRBJ1-6, with 7 bases that match TRBD1. Germline CDR1 reads MNHEY; CDR2 reads SVGEGT. This CDR3 region has 16 residues. V was pared by 6 bases and J by 9 bases, with 14 bases of the junction left unmatched. The CDR3 coding sequence is TGTGCCAGCAGCCCCGGTTTTAGGGGGCGAGGTTCACCCCTCCACTTT. Protein sequence: CASSPGFRGRGSPLHF.